This entry lists 6 T cell receptor beta chains sequenced from one sample in a study of vaccination and CD4 T cells after COVID-19. Noted treatment: approximately 9-day PBMC culture with coronavirus spike peptide pools or control peptides (ViraFEST assay). The Oncomine TCR Beta short-read assay was applied to DNA of cultured CD4+ T cells. TCRdb fed the PCR reads into MiXCR, producing one record per CDR3 protein. This table has roughly 20,000 distinct CDR3 sequences, approximately 51% appearing once. The antigens these receptors bind are not known. The sample comprised CD4+ T cells from blood, cultured in vitro. These receptors originate from a human donor who had recovered from COVID-19.

A few counts support this clonotype. J is TRBJ1-6 and V is TRBV27, with D possibly matching TRBD1 (5 bases). The V gene's germline CDR1 is MNHEY and CDR2 SMNVEV (reference sequence). There are 15 residues in the CDR3. V dropped 0 bases and J dropped 9 bases, with 12 bases sitting between them. CDR3 coding DNA: TGTGCCAGCAGTTTATCGCAGGGAAGGGGTTCACCCCTCCACTTT. This encodes CASSLSQGRGSPLHF.

The chain has TRBV6-1 and TRBJ1-1; 9 positions agree with TRBD1. Germline loops: CDR1 MNHNS, CDR2 SASEGT. The CDR3 runs 12 residues. V was pared by 6 bases and J by 9 bases, with 5 bases of the junction left unmatched. CDR3 coding DNA: TGTGCCAGCAGGAGACAGGGGGGGAAAGCTTTCTTT. It translates to CASRRQGGKAFF.

The rearrangement joins TRBV6-1 to TRBJ2-7, with a possible D match to TRBD2 (5 bases). Germline CDR1 reads MNHNS; CDR2 reads SASEGT. Trimming removed 5 bases from V and 2 bases from J, with 13 bases in between. The CDR3 is 14 amino acids. In DNA form, the CDR3 reads TGTGCCAGCAGTAAAAGGACTGGGACCTACGAGCAGTACTTC. It encodes CASSKRTGTYEQYF.

The chain joins TRBV12-3 or TRBV12-4 to TRBJ1-2; D is uncertain. This CDR3 comprises 14 residues. Trimming took off 7 bases at V and 8 bases at J, with 20 bases between the two ends. In DNA, the CDR3 is TGTGCCAGCACCCAAGGGCCAGCCTCGGGGGGCTACACCTTC. It codes for CASTQGPASGGYTF.

The chain links TRBV7-2 to TRBJ1-4; tentative D call: TRBD1 (6 bases). V was pared by 3 bases and J by 6 bases, with 11 bases between. The length of the CDR3 is 14 residues. Germline V lookup: CDR1 SGHTA, CDR2 FQGNSA. The CDR3 DNA sequence: TGTGCCAGCAGCTTTGGACAGAGATATGAAAAACTGTTTTTT. Its protein is CASSFGQRYEKLFF.

This clonotype was picked up a small number of times. The rearrangement joins TRBV27 to TRBJ1-2, with D possibly TRBD1 on 6 matching bases. The CDR3 has 14 residues. CDR1 MNHEY and CDR2 SMNVEV come from the germline V gene (reference sequence). The V end was cut by 5 bases, the J end by 2 bases, with 12 bases between. In DNA, the CDR3 is TGTGCCAGCAGTATCTCCGGGACAAACTATGGCTACACCTTC. Residues: CASSISGTNYGYTF.